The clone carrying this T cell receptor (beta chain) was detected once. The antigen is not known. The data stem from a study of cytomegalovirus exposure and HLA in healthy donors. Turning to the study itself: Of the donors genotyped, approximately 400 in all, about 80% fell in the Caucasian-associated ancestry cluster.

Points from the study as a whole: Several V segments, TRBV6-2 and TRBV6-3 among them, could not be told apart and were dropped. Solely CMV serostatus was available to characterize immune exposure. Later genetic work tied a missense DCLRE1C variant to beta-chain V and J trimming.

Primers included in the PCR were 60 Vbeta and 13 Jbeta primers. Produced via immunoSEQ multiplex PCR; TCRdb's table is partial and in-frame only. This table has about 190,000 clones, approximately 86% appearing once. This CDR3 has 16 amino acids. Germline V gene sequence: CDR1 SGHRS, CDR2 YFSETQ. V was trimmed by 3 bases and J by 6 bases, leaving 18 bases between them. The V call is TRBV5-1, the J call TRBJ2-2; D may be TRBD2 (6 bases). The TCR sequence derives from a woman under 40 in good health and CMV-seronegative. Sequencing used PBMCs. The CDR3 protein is CASSSPWDSSPGELFF. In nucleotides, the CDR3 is TGCGCCAGCAGCTCCCCGTGGGACTCTTCCCCCGGGGAGCTGTTTTTT.